The T cell receptor beta chain described here comes from a study of OX40 agonist ivuxolimab in advanced cancers. Regarding the study in general: Ivuxolimab was an agonistic, fully human IgG2 monoclonal antibody directed against OX40 (CD134), a costimulatory receptor. Among the roughly 52 dose-escalation patients, approximately 20 had hepatocellular carcinoma, 15 or so melanoma, 9 renal cell carcinoma and 9 head and neck cancer. Partial responses were achieved by three dose-escalation patients, of whom one had hepatocellular carcinoma and two had cutaneous melanoma. The paper describes the monotherapy dose-escalation part (N = 52 patients) of the phase I trial of ivuxolimab. Peripheral TCRbeta sequencing was intended to test whether TCR sequence diversity was altered and clonal T-cell expansion was caused by ivuxolimab. Intravenous ivuxolimab was administered to patients every 2 weeks at six dose levels: 0.01, 0.1, 0.3, 1.5, 3 and 10 mg/kg. Prior anti-PD-1, anti-PD-L1 or anti-CTLA-4 therapy was permitted, and about 40% of dose-escalation patients had received checkpoint inhibitors. In the dose-escalation cohort, roughly 82% of patients were male, and the mean age was roughly 60 years with a range of about 23 to 79. Summary of the overall study and its limitations: In partial responders in the 0.1-3.0 mg/kg groups, normalized peripheral clonal expansion was found to be among the lowest, especially among CD8+ T cells. Antigen specificity was not determined for the clonally expanded peripheral T cells. On average, CD8+ T cells showed more expanded clones than CD4+ T cells after ivuxolimab. Clonal expansion of both CD4+ and CD8+ blood T cells was observed from baseline to week 6 at doses 0.1 to 3.0 mg/kg. Low levels of normalized T-cell clonal expansion were also seen in some patients who did not respond.

Genomic DNA was extracted from sorted cells for sequencing of the TCRbeta CDR3 region. The immunoSEQ Assay was used for sequencing of TCRbeta CDR3 regions. TCRdb retrieved this table from immuneACCESS and kept in-frame rearrangements only. Not all clones are present; in checked studies, unresolved V genes account for under half, and no reason is known for the remainder. The sample table lists about 80,000 clones, 80% to 90% of them with a count of one. The ten largest clones add up to 1.5% to 2% of the sample. Patients with autoimmune disease history or receiving systemic immunosuppression were excluded from the trial. In every dose cohort, peripheral blood was drawn for TCR sequencing at baseline, cycle 4 day 1, and cycle 7 day 1. Samples came from an open-label, multicenter, first-in-human phase I dose-escalation trial of ivuxolimab. Adults with locally advanced or metastatic head and neck squamous cell, hepatocellular, melanoma or renal cell carcinoma were enrolled in the trial. CD4+ and CD8+ T cells were sorted separately from peripheral blood before TCR sequencing.

A word on this clone: Its antigen target is currently unknown. Base-call qualities are not available, and no considerably larger clone is one nucleotide away.

The CDR3 runs 13 amino acids, cysteine and phenylalanine included. The kept DNA is CDR3 alone, 39 bases in frame from the first base. The germline V gene encodes CDR1 MNHNS and CDR2 SASEGT. V trim: 8 bases; J trim: 0 bases; unmatched bases: 3. The chain couples TRBV6-1 to TRBJ1-1; TRBD1 agrees with 7 junctional bases. The receptor was derived from an adult with an advanced solid tumor such as melanoma, head and neck, liver or kidney cancer. The source was CD4+ or CD8+ T cells sorted from blood, collected in a trial of the OX40 agonist ivuxolimab. The CDR3 protein: CASQGQMNTEAFF. At the DNA level, the sequence is TGTGCCAGCCAGGGACAGATGAACACTGAAGCTTTCTTT.